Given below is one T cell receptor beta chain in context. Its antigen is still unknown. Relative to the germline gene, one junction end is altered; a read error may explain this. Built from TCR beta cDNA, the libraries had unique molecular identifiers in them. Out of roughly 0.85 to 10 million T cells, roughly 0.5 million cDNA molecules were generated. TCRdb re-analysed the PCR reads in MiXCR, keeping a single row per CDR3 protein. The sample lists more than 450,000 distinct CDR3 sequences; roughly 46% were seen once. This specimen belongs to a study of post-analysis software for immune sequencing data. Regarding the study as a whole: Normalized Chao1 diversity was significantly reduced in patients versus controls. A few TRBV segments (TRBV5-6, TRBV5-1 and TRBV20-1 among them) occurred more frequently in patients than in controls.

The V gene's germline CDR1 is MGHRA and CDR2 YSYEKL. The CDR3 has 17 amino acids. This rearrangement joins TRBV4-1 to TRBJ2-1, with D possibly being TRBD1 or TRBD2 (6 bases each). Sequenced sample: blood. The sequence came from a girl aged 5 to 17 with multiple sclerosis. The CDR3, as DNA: TGCGCCTGCAGCCAAGACCTCGGGGGCCCTCTGCGCAATGAGCAGTTCTTC. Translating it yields CACSQDLGGPLRNEQFF.